This paragraph covers one T cell receptor (beta chain) sequence. V was cut by 0 bases and J by 1 base, with 10 bases left in between. This CDR3 contains 15 residues. The germline gives CDR1 SGHAT, CDR2 FQNNGV. These data originate in a study of blood T cell repertoires in COVID-19. Sequencing used immunoSEQ multiplex PCR; TCRdb keeps in-frame clones, though not all of them. This table holds over 110,000 clones, over 70% found once. Input material: PBMCs or T cells enriched from blood (not recorded which). This clonotype was obtained from a man in his fifties in a cohort exposed to, infected with or recovered from COVID-19 (not recorded which). The chain uses TRBV11-2 and TRBJ2-7, with TRBD2 as a possible D gene (5 bases). The DNA of the CDR3 is TGTGCCAGCAGCTTAGAACCGGACTCGTCCTACGAGCAGTACTTC. Translating it yields CASSLEPDSSYEQYF.